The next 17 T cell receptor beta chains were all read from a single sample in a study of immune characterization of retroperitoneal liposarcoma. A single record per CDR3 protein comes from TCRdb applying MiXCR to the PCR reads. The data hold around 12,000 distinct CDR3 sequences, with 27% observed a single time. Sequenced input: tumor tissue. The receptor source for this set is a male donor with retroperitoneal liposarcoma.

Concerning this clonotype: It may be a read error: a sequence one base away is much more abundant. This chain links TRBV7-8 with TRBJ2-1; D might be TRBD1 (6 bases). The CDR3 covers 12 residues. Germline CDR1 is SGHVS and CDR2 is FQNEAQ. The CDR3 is CASSLGDNEQLF. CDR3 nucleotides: TGTGCCAGCAGCTTAGGGGACAATGAGCAGTTATTC.

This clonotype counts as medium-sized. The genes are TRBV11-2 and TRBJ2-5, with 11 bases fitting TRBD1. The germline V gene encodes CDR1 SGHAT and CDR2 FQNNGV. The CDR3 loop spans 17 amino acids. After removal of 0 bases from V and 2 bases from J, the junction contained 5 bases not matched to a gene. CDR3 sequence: CASSLDARDRGQETQYF. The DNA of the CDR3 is TGTGCCAGCAGCTTAGATGCCCGGGACAGGGGGCAAGAGACCCAGTACTTC.

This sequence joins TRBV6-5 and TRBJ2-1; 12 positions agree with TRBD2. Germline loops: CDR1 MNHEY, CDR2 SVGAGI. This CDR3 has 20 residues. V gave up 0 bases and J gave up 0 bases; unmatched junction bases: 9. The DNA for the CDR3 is TGTGCCAGCAGTTACTCGATTGGACTAGCGGGGACTTACTCCTACAATGAGCAGTTCTTC. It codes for CASSYSIGLAGTYSYNEQFF.

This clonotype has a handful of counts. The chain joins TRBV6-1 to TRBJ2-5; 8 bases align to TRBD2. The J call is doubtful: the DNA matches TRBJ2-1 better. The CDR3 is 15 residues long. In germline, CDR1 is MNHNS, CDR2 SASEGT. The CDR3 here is CASSALAGPQETQFF. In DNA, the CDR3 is TGTGCCAGCAGTGCCCTAGCGGGTCCTCAAGAGACCCAGTTCTTC.

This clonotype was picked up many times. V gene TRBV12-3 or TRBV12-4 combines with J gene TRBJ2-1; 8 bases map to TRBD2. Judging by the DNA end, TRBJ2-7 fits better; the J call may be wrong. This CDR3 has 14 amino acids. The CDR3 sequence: CASKGPAGENEQYF. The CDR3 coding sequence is TGTGCCAGCAAGGGCCCAGCGGGAGAAAATGAGCAGTACTTC.

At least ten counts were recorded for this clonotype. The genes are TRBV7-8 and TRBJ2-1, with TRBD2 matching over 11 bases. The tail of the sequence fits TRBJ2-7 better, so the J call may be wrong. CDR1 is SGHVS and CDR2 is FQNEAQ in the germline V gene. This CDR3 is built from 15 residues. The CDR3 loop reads CASSAGTSGTYEQYF. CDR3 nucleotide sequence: TGTGCCAGCAGCGCAGGGACTAGCGGAACCTACGAGCAGTACTTC.

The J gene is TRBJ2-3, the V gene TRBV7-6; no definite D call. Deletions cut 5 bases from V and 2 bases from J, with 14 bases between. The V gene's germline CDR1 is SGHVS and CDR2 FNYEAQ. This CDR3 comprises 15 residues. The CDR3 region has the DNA TGTGCCAGCAGCGACCGATGGGATCCCACAGATACGCAGTATTTT. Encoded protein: CASSDRWDPTDTQYF.

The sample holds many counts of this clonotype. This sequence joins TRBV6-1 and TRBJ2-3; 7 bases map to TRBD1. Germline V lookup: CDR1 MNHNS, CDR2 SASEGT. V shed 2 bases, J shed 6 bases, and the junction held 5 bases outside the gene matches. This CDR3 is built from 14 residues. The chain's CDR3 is CASSESPDRDTQYF. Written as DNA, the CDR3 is TGTGCCAGCAGTGAATCCCCGGACAGGGATACGCAGTATTTT.

CDR3: CASSFQLVYNEQFF. The CDR3 DNA sequence: TGTGCCAGCAGCTTCCAACTGGTATACAATGAGCAGTTCTTC. The chain joins TRBV5-4 to TRBJ2-1; no firm D call. Per germline, CDR1 SGHNT and CDR2 YYREEE (reference sequence). Trimming removed 2 bases from V and 4 bases from J, with 10 bases in between. The CDR3 runs 14 residues.

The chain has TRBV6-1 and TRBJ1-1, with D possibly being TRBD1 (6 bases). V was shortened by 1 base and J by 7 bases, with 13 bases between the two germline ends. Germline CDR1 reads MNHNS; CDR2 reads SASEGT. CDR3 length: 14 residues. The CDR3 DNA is TGTGCCAGCAGTGAAGACCCTGGCAGGGGTGAAGCTTTCTTT. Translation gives CASSEDPGRGEAFF.

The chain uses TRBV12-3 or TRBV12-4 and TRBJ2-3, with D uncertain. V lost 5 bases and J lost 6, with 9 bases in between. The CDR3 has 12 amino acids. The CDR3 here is CASSISPDTQYF. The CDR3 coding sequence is TGTGCCAGCAGTATCAGCCCGGATACGCAGTATTTT.

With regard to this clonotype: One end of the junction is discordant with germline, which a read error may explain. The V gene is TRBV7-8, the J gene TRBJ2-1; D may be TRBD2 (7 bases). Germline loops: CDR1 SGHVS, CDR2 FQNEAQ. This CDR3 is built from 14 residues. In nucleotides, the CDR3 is TGTGCCAGCACCTTAGGGGGGGGGCAAGAGACCCAGTTCTTC. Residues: CASTLGGGQETQFF.

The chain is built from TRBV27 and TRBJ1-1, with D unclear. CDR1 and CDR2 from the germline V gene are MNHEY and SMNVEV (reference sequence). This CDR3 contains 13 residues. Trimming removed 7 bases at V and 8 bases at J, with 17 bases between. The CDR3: CASKENPGREAFF. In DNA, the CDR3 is TGTGCCAGCAAAGAGAACCCGGGCAGGGAAGCTTTCTTT.

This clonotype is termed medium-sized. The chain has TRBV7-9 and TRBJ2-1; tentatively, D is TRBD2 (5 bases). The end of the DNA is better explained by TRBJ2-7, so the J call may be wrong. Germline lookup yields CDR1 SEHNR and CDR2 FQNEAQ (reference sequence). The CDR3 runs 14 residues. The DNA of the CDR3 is TGTGCCAGCAGCTTAGAGGTACGGGGATACGAGCAGTACTTC. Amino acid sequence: CASSLEVRGYEQYF.

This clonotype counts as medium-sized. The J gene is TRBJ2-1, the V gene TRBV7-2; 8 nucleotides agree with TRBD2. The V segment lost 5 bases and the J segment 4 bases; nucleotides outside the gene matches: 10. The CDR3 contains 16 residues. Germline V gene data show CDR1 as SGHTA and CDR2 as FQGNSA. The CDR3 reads CASSKRAGALYNEQFF. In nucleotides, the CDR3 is TGTGCCAGCAGCAAGAGAGCGGGAGCGCTATACAATGAGCAGTTCTTC.

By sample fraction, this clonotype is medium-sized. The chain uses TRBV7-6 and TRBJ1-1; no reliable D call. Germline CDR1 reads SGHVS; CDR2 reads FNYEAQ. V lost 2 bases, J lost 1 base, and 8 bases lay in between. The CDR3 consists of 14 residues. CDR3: CASSLLDQNTEAFF. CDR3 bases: TGTGCCAGCAGCTTATTGGACCAGAACACTGAAGCTTTCTTT.

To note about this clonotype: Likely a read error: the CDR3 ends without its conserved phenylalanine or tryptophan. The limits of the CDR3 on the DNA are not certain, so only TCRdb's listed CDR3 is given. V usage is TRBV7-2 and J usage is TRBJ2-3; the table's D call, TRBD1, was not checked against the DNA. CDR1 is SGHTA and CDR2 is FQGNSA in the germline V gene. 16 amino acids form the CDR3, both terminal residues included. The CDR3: CASSPNRDSYGYTFGS.